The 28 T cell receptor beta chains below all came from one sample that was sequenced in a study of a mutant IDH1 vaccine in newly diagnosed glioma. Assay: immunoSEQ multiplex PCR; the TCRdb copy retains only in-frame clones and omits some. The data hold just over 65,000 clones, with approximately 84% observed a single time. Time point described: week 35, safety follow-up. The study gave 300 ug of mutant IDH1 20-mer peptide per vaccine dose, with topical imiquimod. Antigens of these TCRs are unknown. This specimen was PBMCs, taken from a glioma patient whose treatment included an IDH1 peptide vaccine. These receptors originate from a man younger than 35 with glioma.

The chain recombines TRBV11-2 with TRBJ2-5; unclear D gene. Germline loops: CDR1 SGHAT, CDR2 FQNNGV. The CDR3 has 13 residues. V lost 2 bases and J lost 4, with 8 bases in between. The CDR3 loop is CASSLYSLETQYF. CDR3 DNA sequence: TGTGCCAGCAGCTTATACAGTTTAGAGACCCAGTACTTC.

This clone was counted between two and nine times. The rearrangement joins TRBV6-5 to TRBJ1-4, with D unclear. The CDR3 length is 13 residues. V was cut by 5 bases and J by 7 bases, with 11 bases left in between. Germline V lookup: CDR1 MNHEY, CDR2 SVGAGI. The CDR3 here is CASSPFGSEKLFF. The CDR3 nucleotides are TGTGCCAGCAGTCCTTTTGGTAGTGAAAAACTGTTTTTT.

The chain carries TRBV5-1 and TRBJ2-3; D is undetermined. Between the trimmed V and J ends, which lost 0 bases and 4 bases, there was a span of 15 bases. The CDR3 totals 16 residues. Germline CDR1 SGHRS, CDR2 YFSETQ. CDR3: CASSLALGLEADTQYF. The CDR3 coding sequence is TGCGCCAGCAGCTTGGCTTTGGGTCTAGAGGCAGATACGCAGTATTTT.

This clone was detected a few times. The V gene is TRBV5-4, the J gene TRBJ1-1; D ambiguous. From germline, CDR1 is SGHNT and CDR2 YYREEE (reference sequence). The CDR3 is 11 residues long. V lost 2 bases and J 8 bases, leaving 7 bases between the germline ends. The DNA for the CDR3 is TGTGCCAGCAGCTTTGCCGCAGAAGCTTTCTTT. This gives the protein CASSFAAEAFF.

The CDR3 here is CASSLGTVVNTGELFF. The CDR3 DNA reads as TGTGCCAGCAGCTTAGGTACGGTTGTGAACACCGGGGAGCTGTTTTTT. The rearrangement joins TRBV7-2 to TRBJ2-2, with unresolved D. V was pared by 1 base and J by 1 base, with 10 bases between. From germline, CDR1 is SGHTA and CDR2 FQGNSA. The CDR3 totals 16 residues.

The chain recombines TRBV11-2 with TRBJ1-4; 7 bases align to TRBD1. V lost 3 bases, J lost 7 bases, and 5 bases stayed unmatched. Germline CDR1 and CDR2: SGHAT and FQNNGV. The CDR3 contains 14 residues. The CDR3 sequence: CASSLRGLAEKLFF. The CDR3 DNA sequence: TGTGCCAGCAGCTTGAGGGGGCTGGCTGAAAAACTGTTTTTT.

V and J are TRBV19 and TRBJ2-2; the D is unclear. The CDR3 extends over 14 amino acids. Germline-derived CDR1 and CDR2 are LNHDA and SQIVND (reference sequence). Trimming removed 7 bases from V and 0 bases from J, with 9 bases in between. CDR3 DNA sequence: TGTGCCAGTAAACAGAATGCGAACACCGGGGAGCTGTTTTTT. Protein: CASKQNANTGELFF.

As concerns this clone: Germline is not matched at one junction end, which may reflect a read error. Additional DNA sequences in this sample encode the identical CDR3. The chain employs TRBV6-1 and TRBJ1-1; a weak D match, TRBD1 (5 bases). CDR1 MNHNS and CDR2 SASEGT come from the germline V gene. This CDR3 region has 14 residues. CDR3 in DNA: TGTGCCAGCAGTGGCCAGGGAGTGAACACTGAAGCTTTTTTT. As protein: CASSGQGVNTEAFF.

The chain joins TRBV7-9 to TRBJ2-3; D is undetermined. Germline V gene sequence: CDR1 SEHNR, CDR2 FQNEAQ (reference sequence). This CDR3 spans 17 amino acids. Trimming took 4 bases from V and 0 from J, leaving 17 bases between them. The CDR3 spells CASSSLGTSGSTDTQYF. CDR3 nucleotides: TGTGCCAGCAGCTCCCTAGGAACTTCCGGTAGCACAGATACGCAGTATTTT.

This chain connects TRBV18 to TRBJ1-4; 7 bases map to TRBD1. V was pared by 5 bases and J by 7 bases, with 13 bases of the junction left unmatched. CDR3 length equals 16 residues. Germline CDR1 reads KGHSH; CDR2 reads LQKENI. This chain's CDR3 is CASSFKIGGAGEKLFF. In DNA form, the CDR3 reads TGTGCCAGCTCATTCAAAATAGGGGGCGCGGGTGAAAAACTGTTTTTT.

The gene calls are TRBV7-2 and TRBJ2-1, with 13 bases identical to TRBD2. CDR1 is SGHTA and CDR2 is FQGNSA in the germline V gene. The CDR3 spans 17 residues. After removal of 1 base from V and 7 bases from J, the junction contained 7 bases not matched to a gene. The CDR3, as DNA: TGTGCCAGCAGCTTAGATACTAGCGGGGGGGCATGGAATGAGCAGTTCTTC. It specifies CASSLDTSGGAWNEQFF.

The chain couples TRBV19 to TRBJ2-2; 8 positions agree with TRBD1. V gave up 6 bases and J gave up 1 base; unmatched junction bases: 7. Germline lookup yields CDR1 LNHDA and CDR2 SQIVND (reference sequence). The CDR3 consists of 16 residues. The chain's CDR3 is CASRSGGRGNTGELFF. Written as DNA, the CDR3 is TGTGCCAGTAGGTCAGGGGGCAGGGGGAACACCGGGGAGCTGTTTTTT.

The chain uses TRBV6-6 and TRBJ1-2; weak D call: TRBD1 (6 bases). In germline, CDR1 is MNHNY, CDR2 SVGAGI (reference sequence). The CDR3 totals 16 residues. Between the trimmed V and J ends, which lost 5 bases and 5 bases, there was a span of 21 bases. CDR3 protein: CASSTTWEGGGYGYTF. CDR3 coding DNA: TGTGCCAGCAGTACGACCTGGGAAGGAGGGGGATATGGCTACACCTTC.

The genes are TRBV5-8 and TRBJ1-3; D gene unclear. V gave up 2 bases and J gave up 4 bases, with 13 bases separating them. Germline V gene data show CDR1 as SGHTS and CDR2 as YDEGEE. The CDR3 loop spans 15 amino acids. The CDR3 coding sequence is TGTGCCAGCAGCTTAGGCACGACGGGCGGAAACACCATATATTTT. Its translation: CASSLGTTGGNTIYF.

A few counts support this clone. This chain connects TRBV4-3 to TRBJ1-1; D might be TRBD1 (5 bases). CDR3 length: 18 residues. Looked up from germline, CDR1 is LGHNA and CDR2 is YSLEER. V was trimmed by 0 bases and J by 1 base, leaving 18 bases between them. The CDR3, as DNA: TGCGCCAGCAGCCAAGAATATCCGGGGACCTCTACGAACACTGAAGCTTTCTTT. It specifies CASSQEYPGTSTNTEAFF.

The CDR3 here is CASSPTAGDIGYNEQFF. The CDR3 DNA reads as TGTGCCAGCAGCCCAACGGCGGGGGATATAGGTTACAATGAGCAGTTCTTC. The chain has TRBV14 and TRBJ2-1; 7 bases agree with TRBD2. The germline V gene encodes CDR1 SGHDN and CDR2 FVKESK. This CDR3 comprises 17 residues. Trimming at V came to 4 bases and at J to 4 bases, leaving 13 bases not matched to a gene. The whole variable domain, filled in from reference TRBV14 and TRBJ2-1, reads EAGVTQFPSHSVIEKGQTVTLRCDPISGHDNLYWYRRVMGKEIKFLLHFVKESKQDESGMPNNRFLAERTGGTYSTLKVQPAELEDSGVYFCASSPTAGDIGYNEQFFGPGTRLTVL.

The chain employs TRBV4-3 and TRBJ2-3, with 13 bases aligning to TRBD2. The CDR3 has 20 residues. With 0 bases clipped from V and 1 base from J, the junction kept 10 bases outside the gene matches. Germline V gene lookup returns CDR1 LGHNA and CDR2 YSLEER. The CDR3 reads CASSQDALAGGGERTDTQYF. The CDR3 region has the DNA TGCGCCAGCAGCCAAGATGCACTAGCGGGAGGGGGGGAGCGCACAGATACGCAGTATTTT.

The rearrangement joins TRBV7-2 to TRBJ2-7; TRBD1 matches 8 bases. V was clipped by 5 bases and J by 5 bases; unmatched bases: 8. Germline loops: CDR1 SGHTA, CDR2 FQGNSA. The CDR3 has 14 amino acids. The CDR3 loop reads CASSPGGSLNEQYF. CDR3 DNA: TGTGCCAGCAGCCCAGGGGGCTCCTTAAACGAGCAGTACTTC.

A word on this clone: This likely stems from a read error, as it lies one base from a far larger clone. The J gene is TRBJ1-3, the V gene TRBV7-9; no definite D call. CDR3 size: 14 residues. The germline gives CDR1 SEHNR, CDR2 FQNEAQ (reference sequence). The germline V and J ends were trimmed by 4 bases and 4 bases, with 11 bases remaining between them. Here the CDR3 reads CASSSAPPGNTIYF. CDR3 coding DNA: TGTGCCAGCAGCTCGGCCCCGCCAGGAAACACCATATATTTT.

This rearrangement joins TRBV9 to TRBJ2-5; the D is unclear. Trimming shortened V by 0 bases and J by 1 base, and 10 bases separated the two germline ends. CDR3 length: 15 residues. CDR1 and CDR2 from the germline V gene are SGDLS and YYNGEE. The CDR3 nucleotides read TGTGCCAGCAGCGTAGCCGTCGCAGGCCAAGAGACCCAGTACTTC. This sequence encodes CASSVAVAGQETQYF.

Here the CDR3 DNA reads TGCGCCAGCAGCAGCGGACTAGTAGGGACAGATACGCAGTATTTT. Protein product: CASSSGLVGTDTQYF. The rearrangement links TRBV5-1 to TRBJ2-3, with 7 bases identical to TRBD2. After removal of 4 bases from V and 3 bases from J, the junction contained 8 bases not matched to a gene. Germline V lookup: CDR1 SGHRS, CDR2 YFSETQ. CDR3 length: 15 amino acids.

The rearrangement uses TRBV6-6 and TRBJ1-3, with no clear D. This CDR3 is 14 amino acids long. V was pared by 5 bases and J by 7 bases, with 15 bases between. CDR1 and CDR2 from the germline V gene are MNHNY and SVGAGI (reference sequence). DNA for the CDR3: TGTGCCAGCAGTCCGTATGGGGAAGGGAACACCATATATTTT. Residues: CASSPYGEGNTIYF.

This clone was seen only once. CDR3 in amino acids: CASSPRDRYQPQHF. CDR3 in DNA: TGTGCCAGTAGTCCCCGGGACAGATATCAGCCCCAGCATTTT. V gene TRBV19 combines with J gene TRBJ1-5; 7 bases match TRBD1. Germline V gives CDR1 LNHDA, CDR2 SQIVND (reference sequence). This CDR3 contains 14 residues. Trimming removed 5 bases from V and 5 bases from J; junction bases left unmatched: 6.

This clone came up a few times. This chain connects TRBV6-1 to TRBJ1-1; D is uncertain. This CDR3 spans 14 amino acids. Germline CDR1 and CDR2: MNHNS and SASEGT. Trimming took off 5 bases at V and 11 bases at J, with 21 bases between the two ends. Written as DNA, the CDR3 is TGTGCCAGCAGTTCCGATATCAGCCTGGTGTACGCTTTCTTT. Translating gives CASSSDISLVYAFF.

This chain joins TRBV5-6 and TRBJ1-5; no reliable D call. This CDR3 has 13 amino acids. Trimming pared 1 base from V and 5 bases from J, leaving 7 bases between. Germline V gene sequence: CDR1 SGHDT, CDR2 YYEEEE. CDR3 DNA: TGTGCCAGCAGCTTGACACCCTATCAGCCCCAGCATTTT. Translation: CASSLTPYQPQHF. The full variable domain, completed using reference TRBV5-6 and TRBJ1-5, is DAGVTQSPTHLIKTRGQQVTLRCSPKSGHDTVSWYQQALGQGPQFIFQYYEEEERQRGNFPDRFSGHQFPNYSSELNVNALLLGDSALYLCASSLTPYQPQHFGDGTRLSIL.

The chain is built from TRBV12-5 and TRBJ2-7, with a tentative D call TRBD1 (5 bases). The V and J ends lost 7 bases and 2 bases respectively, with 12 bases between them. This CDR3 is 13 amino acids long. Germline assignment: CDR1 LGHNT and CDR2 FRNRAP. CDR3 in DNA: TGTGCTAGTGCTCTACAGGATACCTACGAGCAGTACTTC. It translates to CASALQDTYEQYF.

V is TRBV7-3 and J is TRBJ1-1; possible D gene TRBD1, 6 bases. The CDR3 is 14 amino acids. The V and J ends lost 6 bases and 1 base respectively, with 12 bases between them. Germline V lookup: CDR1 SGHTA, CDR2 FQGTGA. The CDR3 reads CASSPTGTNTEAFF. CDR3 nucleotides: TGTGCCAGCAGTCCGACAGGTACGAACACTGAAGCTTTCTTT.

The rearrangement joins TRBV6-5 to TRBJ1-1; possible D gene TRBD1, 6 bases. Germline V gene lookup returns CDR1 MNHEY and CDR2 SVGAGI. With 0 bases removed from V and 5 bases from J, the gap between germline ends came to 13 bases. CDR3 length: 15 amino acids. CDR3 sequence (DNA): TGTGCCAGCAGTTACTCCCGGGGGCGAGGGACTGAAGCTTTCTTT. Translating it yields CASSYSRGRGTEAFF.